This TCR beta chain was captured in a study of OX40 agonist ivuxolimab in advanced cancers. After removal of 7 bases from V and 0 bases from J, the junction contained 7 bases not matched to a gene. Germline lookup yields CDR1 SGHAT and CDR2 FQDESV (reference sequence). The CDR3 spans 15 residues. Repertoires were generated with immunoSEQ multiplex PCR, while TCRdb's copy carries only in-frame clones and drops some. The sample holds 35,000 to 50,000 clones, around nine tenths seen once. The J gene is TRBJ2-3, the V gene TRBV11-1; 7 bases line up with TRBD1. Sequencing was performed on CD4+ or CD8+ T cells sorted from blood, taken in a trial of the OX40 agonist ivuxolimab. This TCR was sampled from an adult with an advanced solid tumor such as melanoma, head and neck, liver or kidney cancer. In DNA, the CDR3 is TGTGCCAGCAACGTACAGGGGCTTAGCACAGATACGCAGTATTTT. Its translation is CASNVQGLSTDTQYF.